The 27 T cell receptor beta chains presented below share a single source sample, sequenced in a study of memory CD4+ T cells and cytomegalovirus serostatus. Single viable CD3+CD4+CD8-CD45RO+ cells were sorted as the memory CD4+ T cells. TCRdb's copy holds only in-frame clones and misses some; the assay was immunoSEQ multiplex PCR. The sample includes more than 45,000 clones, 82% of them seen just once. Sequenced sample: memory CD4+ T cells from blood. These receptors originate from an adult in good health and CMV-seronegative.

This chain links TRBV28 with TRBJ1-4, with D hard to call. V was pared by 3 bases and J by 0 bases, with 5 bases between. The CDR3 consists of 14 residues. The germline CDR1 and CDR2 sequences are MDHEN and SYDVKM. Written as DNA, the CDR3 is TGTGCCAGCAGTTTTGGTGCAACTAATGAAAAACTGTTTTTT. Amino acid sequence: CASSFGATNEKLFF. The variable domain in full, with the rest retrieved from reference TRBV28 and TRBJ1-4, is DVKVTQSSRYLVKRTGEKVFLECVQDMDHENMFWYRQDPGLGLRLIYFSYDVKMKEKGDIPEGYSVSREKKERFSLILESASTNQTSMYLCASSFGATNEKLFFGSGTQLSVL.

The chain uses TRBV5-6 and TRBJ1-1, with a weak D call TRBD1 (6 bases). Deletions cut 1 base from V and 4 bases from J, with 11 bases between. The CDR3 consists of 14 residues. The V gene's germline CDR1 is SGHDT and CDR2 YYEEEE. DNA for the CDR3: TGTGCCAGCAGCTTGCCAGGGGATAGCACTGAAGCTTTCTTT. Its translation: CASSLPGDSTEAFF.

This clone has a single count. The chain carries TRBV28 and TRBJ2-2, with 10 bases that match TRBD1. Germline lookup yields CDR1 MDHEN and CDR2 SYDVKM. J gave up 1 base and V 6 bases, and 5 bases lay outside the gene matches. The CDR3 spans 16 residues. CDR3 nucleotides: TGTGCCAGCAGCGAGACAGGGGGCCGGAACACCGGGGAGCTGTTTTTT. This translates into CASSETGGRNTGELFF.

The CDR3 DNA sequence: TGCGCCAGCAGCCAAGGATCGAAGGTTGGCTATGGCTACACCTTC. Its translation is CASSQGSKVGYGYTF. The rearrangement uses TRBV4-3 and TRBJ1-2; no reliable D call. This CDR3 comprises 15 residues. The V end lost 1 base, the J end lost 4 bases, and 13 bases lay between the germline ends. Germline loops: CDR1 LGHNA, CDR2 YSLEER.

The rearrangement joins TRBV7-8 to TRBJ2-1, with 10 bases fitting TRBD2. CDR1 SGHVS and CDR2 FQNEAQ come from the germline V gene. This CDR3 comprises 12 residues. The V and J ends lost 5 bases and 16 bases, in that order; junction bases with no gene match: 8. This CDR3 reads CASSPFSGGVFF. Here the CDR3 DNA reads TGTGCCAGCAGCCCCTTCAGCGGGGGGGTATTCTTC.

CDR3 DNA sequence: TGTGCCTGGAGGGGACAGTGGAAGGATCAGCCCCAGCATTTT. As protein: CAWRGQWKDQPQHF. J is TRBJ1-5 and V is TRBV30, with 7 bases matching TRBD1. The CDR3 length is 14 residues. Germline assignment: CDR1 GTSNPN and CDR2 SVGIG (reference sequence). V dropped 3 bases and J dropped 5; count of bases not matched to a gene: 7.

The chain links TRBV9 to TRBJ2-3; tentative D call: TRBD2 (5 bases). V was shortened by 4 bases and J by 7 bases, with 13 bases between the two germline ends. This CDR3 region has 13 residues. In germline, CDR1 is SGDLS, CDR2 YYNGEE. The CDR3 DNA reads as TGTGCCAGCAGCTCCGAGACGGGGAATACGCAGTATTTT. Its translation is CASSSETGNTQYF.

This sequence joins TRBV7-9 and TRBJ1-1; D possibly corresponds to TRBD1 (6 bases). The length of the CDR3 is 13 residues. Trimming left V 5 bases short and J 1 base short, with 8 bases between. Germline-derived CDR1 and CDR2 are SEHNR and FQNEAQ (reference sequence). CDR3 DNA sequence: TGTGCCAGCAGCCTACAGGGGAACACTGAAGCTTTCTTT. It codes for CASSLQGNTEAFF.

The chain combines TRBV6-1 with TRBJ1-6; D is unclear. Deletions cut 10 bases from V and 2 bases from J, with 9 bases between. The CDR3 contains 13 residues. Germline assignment: CDR1 MNHNS and CDR2 SASEGT. This CDR3 is CATQETYNSPLHF. In nucleotides, the CDR3 is TGTGCCACCCAGGAGACCTATAATTCACCCCTCCACTTT.

The genes are TRBV10-3 and TRBJ1-2, with D possibly matching TRBD1 (5 bases). The CDR3 sequence is 15 residues long. The V and J ends lost 6 bases and 4 bases respectively, with 18 bases between them. The germline V gene encodes CDR1 ENHRY and CDR2 SYGVKD. The CDR3 region is CAIRPQDGLLYGYTF. The CDR3 nucleotides are TGTGCCATCAGACCACAGGACGGTCTACTCTATGGCTACACCTTC.

The chain combines TRBV5-1 with TRBJ2-1; unclear D gene. V was cut by 3 bases and J by 0 bases, with 19 bases left in between. The germline CDR1 and CDR2 sequences are SGHRS and YFSETQ. The CDR3 runs to 18 residues. This CDR3 is CASSSLGISHNSYNEQFF. The DNA for the CDR3 is TGCGCCAGCAGCTCCCTGGGGATCAGCCACAACTCCTACAATGAGCAGTTCTTC. Drawing the rest from reference TRBV5-1 and TRBJ2-1, the complete variable domain is KAGVTQTPRYLIKTRGQQVTLSCSPISGHRSVSWYQQTPGQGLQFLFEYFSETQRNKGNFPGRFSGRQFSNSRSEMNVSTLELGDSALYLCASSSLGISHNSYNEQFFGPGTRLTVL.

This clone was seen more than once but under ten times. V usage is TRBV2 and J usage is TRBJ2-2; 7 bases agree with TRBD2. V lost 6 bases to trimming and J lost 0 bases; unmatched junction nucleotides: 7. CDR1 and CDR2 (germline): SNHLY, FYNNEI. The CDR3 has 16 amino acids. CDR3 protein: CASSPMGGSNTGELFF. The DNA for the CDR3 is TGTGCCAGCAGCCCGATGGGGGGGTCGAACACCGGGGAGCTGTTTTTT.

The V gene is TRBV5-1, the J gene TRBJ2-3; D is perhaps TRBD1 or TRBD2 (6 bases each). V was cut by 5 bases and J by 1 base, with 17 bases left in between. Germline V lookup: CDR1 SGHRS, CDR2 YFSETQ. The CDR3 is made up of 16 amino acids. CDR3 sequence reads: CASRPGGDGGTDTQYF. The DNA of the CDR3 is TGCGCCAGCAGACCCGGGGGCGATGGAGGCACAGATACGCAGTATTTT.

This clone came up a few times. The rearrangement joins TRBV11-2 to TRBJ1-3, with D uncertain. Trimming left V 4 bases short and J 1 base short, with 14 bases between. Germline CDR1 reads SGHAT; CDR2 reads FQNNGV. This CDR3 is built from 16 residues. The chain's CDR3 is CASSSVWTRSGNTIYF. For the CDR3, the DNA is TGTGCCAGCAGCTCAGTTTGGACCAGGTCTGGAAACACCATATATTTT.

The rearrangement uses TRBV2 and TRBJ2-7; TRBD1 matches at 9 bases. Germline CDR1 and CDR2: SNHLY and FYNNEI. V lost 8 bases and J lost 6; bases outside the gene matches: 14. The CDR3 covers 15 residues. CDR3 protein: CASEMDRGAVSEQYF. In DNA form, the CDR3 reads TGTGCCAGCGAAATGGACAGGGGTGCTGTTTCCGAGCAGTACTTC.

The chain joins TRBV28 to TRBJ2-5; TRBD2 agrees at 13 bases. The CDR3 contains 17 residues. V lost 2 bases, J lost 5 bases, and 8 bases stayed unmatched. CDR1 is MDHEN and CDR2 is SYDVKM in the germline V gene. The CDR3 spells CASSLPLGLAGLETQYF. The CDR3 region has the DNA TGTGCCAGCAGTTTACCCCTGGGACTAGCGGGGTTGGAGACCCAGTACTTC.

V usage is TRBV10-1 and J usage is TRBJ2-7; D gene uncertain. The CDR3 has 16 residues. The germline gives CDR1 WNHNN, CDR2 SYGVQD (reference sequence). Trimming cost V 0 bases and J 2 bases, with 14 bases left between them. CDR3 nucleotide sequence: TGCGCCAGCAGTGAGTCCCCCAGAATCTTGGCCTACGAGCAGTACTTC. Residues: CASSESPRILAYEQYF.

This clone was found once. CDR3 region: CATGQAVEAFF. In DNA form, the CDR3 reads TGTGCCACCGGACAAGCGGTCGAAGCTTTCTTT. This chain joins TRBV10-3 and TRBJ1-1; the D gene is possibly TRBD1 (5 bases). CDR1 is ENHRY and CDR2 is SYGVKD in the germline V gene. The V end was cut by 10 bases, the J end by 8 bases, with 14 bases between. This CDR3 spans 11 amino acids.

The gene calls are TRBV28 and TRBJ1-2; the D is unclear. The CDR3 totals 13 residues. Deletions cut 2 bases from V and 7 bases from J, with 11 bases between. The V gene's germline CDR1 is MDHEN and CDR2 SYDVKM. The CDR3 here is CASSLTADRGYTF. The CDR3 nucleotides are TGTGCCAGCAGTTTAACAGCTGATCGTGGCTACACCTTC.

The chain joins TRBV7-2 to TRBJ1-1; 8 positions agree with TRBD1. The V and J ends lost 5 bases and 8 bases, in that order; junction bases with no gene match: 4. This CDR3 has 12 amino acids. The V gene's germline CDR1 is SGHTA and CDR2 FQGNSA. CDR3 nucleotides: TGTGCCAGCAGCAGGGACAGGAGAGAAGCTTTCTTT. Translation: CASSRDRREAFF.

The chain joins TRBV11-2 to TRBJ2-3; D call uncertain. CDR1 is SGHAT and CDR2 is FQNNGV in the germline V gene. The CDR3 consists of 14 residues. Trimming took off 1 base at V and 5 bases at J, with 10 bases between the two ends. CDR3: CASSLGASRDTQYF. The CDR3, as DNA: TGTGCCAGCAGCTTAGGGGCTAGTAGAGATACGCAGTATTTT.

This clone occurred once. The chain carries TRBV6-5 and TRBJ2-7; the D gene is possibly TRBD1 (7 bases). Trimming stripped 0 bases from V and 9 bases from J, with 18 bases between. This CDR3 spans 15 amino acids. CDR1 MNHEY and CDR2 SVGAGI come from the germline V gene. The CDR3 reads CASSYSRRDSDRQYF. CDR3 in DNA: TGTGCCAGCAGTTACTCGAGGCGGGACAGTGATCGGCAGTACTTC.

The V call is TRBV18, the J call TRBJ1-2, with 9 bases aligning to TRBD1. In germline, CDR1 is KGHSH, CDR2 LQKENI. The CDR3 covers 15 residues. V dropped 4 bases and J dropped 5; count of bases not matched to a gene: 8. The CDR3 bases are TGTGCCAGCTCACTAGGCTGGACAGGGGATTATGGCTACACCTTC. This encodes CASSLGWTGDYGYTF.

The gene calls are TRBV28 and TRBJ2-5; D is possibly TRBD2 (6 bases). Germline loops: CDR1 MDHEN, CDR2 SYDVKM. The V end lost 3 bases, the J end lost 2 bases, and 13 bases lay between the germline ends. This CDR3 has 15 residues. CDR3 region: CASSFGRGIQETQYF. CDR3 coding DNA: TGTGCCAGCAGTTTCGGTCGGGGGATTCAAGAGACCCAGTACTTC.

This clone was recorded a few times. The rearrangement uses TRBV9 and TRBJ2-1; D unresolved. CDR1 and CDR2 from the germline V gene are SGDLS and YYNGEE. CDR3 length: 13 residues. The V and J ends lost 0 bases and 9 bases respectively, with 10 bases between them. The CDR3 DNA reads as TGTGCCAGCAGCGTAGGGCGCCCGGGTGAGCAGTTCTTC. This gives the protein CASSVGRPGEQFF.

This clone came up a few times. The rearrangement joins TRBV7-9 to TRBJ2-1; D unclear. The length of the CDR3 is 14 residues. Trimming cost V 6 bases and J 7 bases, with 16 bases left between them. The germline CDR1 and CDR2 sequences are SEHNR and FQNEAQ (reference sequence). CDR3 sequence reads: CASRRADKGNEQFF. The CDR3 coding sequence is TGTGCCAGCAGAAGGGCTGATAAAGGGAATGAGCAGTTCTTC. Drawing the rest from reference TRBV7-9 and TRBJ2-1, the complete variable domain is DTGVSQNPRHKITKRGQNVTFRCDPISEHNRLYWYRQTLGQGPEFLTYFQNEAQLEKSRLLSDRFSAERPKGSFSTLEIQRTEQGDSAMYLCASRRADKGNEQFFGPGTRLTVL.

The chain has TRBV19 and TRBJ2-7, with D perhaps TRBD1 (6 bases). Per the germline V gene, CDR1 is LNHDA and CDR2 is SQIVND (reference sequence). Trimming removed 6 bases at V and 2 bases at J, with 14 bases between. The CDR3 has 14 amino acids. CDR3 protein: CASSGGQSTYEQYF. The CDR3 nucleotides are TGTGCCAGTAGCGGCGGACAGAGTACCTACGAGCAGTACTTC.